These T cell receptor beta chains were read from a single sample in a study of cytomegalovirus exposure and HLA in healthy donors. Clones were read by immunoSEQ multiplex PCR, and TCRdb kept only the in-frame ones, dropping some. The sample holds under 250,000 clones, over 75% seen once. Material: PBMCs. The receptor source for this set is a woman aged 45 to 65 in good health and CMV-seropositive. The conserved cysteine and the conserved F or W are not part of the CDR3 here.

j_call | v_call | cdr3_length | cdr3_aa
TRBJ1-2 | TRBV28 | 12 | ASSLPDTFYGYT
TRBJ2-1 | TRBV10-3 | 12 | AINRGAAIGEQF
TRBJ2-7 | TRBV18 | 13 | ASSPFETSYYEQY
TRBJ1-5 | TRBV5-1 | 15 | ASSANPGQGADQPQH
TRBJ1-1 | TRBV6-6 | 11 | ASSYPGGTEAF
TRBJ1-4 | TRBV28 | 13 | ASSLYLGLWEKLF
TRBJ2-2 | TRBV12-5 | 12 | ASGLTAATGELF
TRBJ2-1 | TRBV9 | 13 | ASSVSGASYNEQF
TRBJ1-1 | TRBV7-2 | 12 | ASSSSSGRTEAF
TRBJ1-2 | TRBV30 | 10 | AWTTGGYGYT
TRBJ1-3 | TRBV10-3 | 10 | AIGPGGNTIY
TRBJ2-5 | TRBV7-2 | 13 | ASSPGNRREETQY
TRBJ1-6 | TRBV28 | 16 | ASSFSNPGSSYNSPLH
TRBJ1-2 | TRBV4-1 | 14 | ASSPQTGRSVYGYT